This T cell receptor (beta chain) was captured by sequencing in a study of blood T cell repertoires in COVID-19. On the study more broadly: The United States, Italy and Spain supplied acute and convalescent COVID-19 samples. Sources were T cells, B-cell-depleted T cells, or PBMCs; the material itself was cDNA or gDNA.

Source study methods: For nucleated cells, counts were estimated from reference gene primer amplification. The method was immunoSEQ multiplex PCR; TCRdb's version includes in-frame clones alone and lacks a portion of them. V, J and clone size derive from that table, while D and trimming were established from the DNA sequence. The top ten hold 0.75% to 0.9% of the sample, which has around 210,000 clones, about 90% seen once. Germline V gene lookup returns CDR1 PRHDT and CDR2 FYEKMQ (reference sequence). CDR3 length equals 15 residues. V shed 2 bases and J shed 4 bases, with 15 bases lying between them.

This receptor was taken from a woman in her seventies with acute or convalescent COVID-19. Sequencing was performed on peripheral blood. This chain joins TRBV13 and TRBJ2-7; TRBD1 is a possible D gene (5 bases). CDR3 nucleotides: TGTGCCAGCAGCTTAAGCAGGGCTCTCATTTACGAGCAGTACTTC. Protein product: CASSLSRALIYEQYF.